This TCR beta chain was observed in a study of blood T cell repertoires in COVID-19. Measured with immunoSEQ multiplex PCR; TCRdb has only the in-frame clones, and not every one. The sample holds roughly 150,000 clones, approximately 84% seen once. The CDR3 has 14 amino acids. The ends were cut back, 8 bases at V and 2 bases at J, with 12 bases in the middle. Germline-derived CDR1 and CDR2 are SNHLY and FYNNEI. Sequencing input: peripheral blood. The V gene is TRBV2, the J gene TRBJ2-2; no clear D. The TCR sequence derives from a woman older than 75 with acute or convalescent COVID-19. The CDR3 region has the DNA TGTGCCAGCTGCCGGCAGGCCAACACCGGGGAGCTGTTTTTT. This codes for CASCRQANTGELFF.